These 23 T cell receptor beta chains were sequenced from one sample in a study of cytomegalovirus exposure and HLA in healthy donors. In the PCR, 60 Vbeta and 13 Jbeta primers were used. Sequencing used immunoSEQ multiplex PCR; TCRdb keeps in-frame clones, though not all of them. The sample has under 200,000 clones, approximately 80% seen once. Input material: PBMCs. These receptors were collected from a woman aged 25-40 years in good health and CMV-seronegative.

The V and J genes are TRBV5-6 and TRBJ2-2, with D maybe TRBD1 (6 bases). The CDR3 spans 15 residues. Trimming removed 4 bases at V and 3 bases at J, with 13 bases between. Germline values: CDR1 SGHDT, CDR2 YYEEEE. CDR3 in amino acids: CASSGRDTYTGELFF. The CDR3 DNA sequence: TGTGCCAGCAGCGGACGGGACACCTACACCGGGGAGCTGTTTTTT.

The rearrangement links TRBV4-3 to TRBJ2-7, with 8 bases identical to TRBD1. Per the germline V gene, CDR1 is LGHNA and CDR2 is YSLEER. There are 14 residues in the CDR3. After removal of 5 bases from V and 3 bases from J, the junction contained 6 bases not matched to a gene. CDR3 coding DNA: TGCGCCAGCAGCTTCCGGACAGGGAGCTACGAGCAGTACTTC. Protein: CASSFRTGSYEQYF.

The chain carries TRBV5-1 and TRBJ2-3; TRBD1 aligns across 7 bases. Germline-derived CDR1 and CDR2 are SGHRS and YFSETQ. Trimming took 4 bases from V and 3 from J; bases not matched to a gene: 2. The CDR3 has 13 amino acids. CDR3 sequence reads: CASSIQGTDTQYF. CDR3 coding DNA: TGCGCCAGCAGCATACAGGGGACAGATACGCAGTATTTT. Variable domain in full (rest from reference TRBV5-1 and TRBJ2-3): KAGVTQTPRYLIKTRGQQVTLSCSPISGHRSVSWYQQTPGQGLQFLFEYFSETQRNKGNFPGRFSGRQFSNSRSEMNVSTLELGDSALYLCASSIQGTDTQYFGPGTRLTVL.

V and J are TRBV7-5 and TRBJ2-7; the table assigns TRBD1, which was not confirmed against the DNA. TRBV7-5 is a documented pseudogene. The CDR3 is 18 residues long. In DNA, the CDR3 is TGTGCCAGAAGCTTAGAAGGGACAGGGGTCGCCCCAAGGAACGAGCAGTACTTC. Its protein is CARSLEGTGVAPRNEQYF.

This chain links TRBV5-5 with TRBJ2-1; 8 nucleotides agree with TRBD1. V gave up 0 bases and J gave up 4 bases; unmatched junction bases: 15. From germline, CDR1 is SGHKS and CDR2 YYEKEE (reference sequence). This CDR3 contains 19 residues. The CDR3 reads CASSLVVSVSGQEYNEQFF. Written as DNA, the CDR3 is TGTGCCAGCAGCTTGGTAGTTAGTGTATCGGGACAGGAATACAATGAGCAGTTCTTC.

This clone was recorded a few times. The V and J genes are TRBV29-1 and TRBJ2-7, with a weak D call TRBD1 (6 bases). This CDR3 spans 13 amino acids. Trimming shortened V by 3 bases and J by 9 bases, and 18 bases separated the two germline ends. The germline CDR1 and CDR2 sequences are SQVTM and ANQGSEA. CDR3 residues: CSVEARGREGQYF. The CDR3 nucleotides read TGCAGCGTTGAGGCCAGGGGTCGAGAGGGGCAGTACTTC.

The rearrangement uses TRBV6-4 and TRBJ2-1, with TRBD2 matching 9 bases. From germline, CDR1 is MRHNA and CDR2 SNTAGT. Trimming took 2 bases from V and 0 from J; bases not matched to a gene: 8. The CDR3 is made up of 18 amino acids. CDR3 protein: CASSDKYGGRDSYNEQFF. In nucleotides, the CDR3 is TGTGCCAGCAGTGACAAGTATGGCGGGAGGGACTCCTACAATGAGCAGTTCTTC.

Remarks on this clone: Other DNA sequences from this sample encode an identical CDR3 as well. V and J are TRBV6-5 and TRBJ2-1, with D perhaps matching TRBD1 (5 bases). The ends were cut back, 5 bases at V and 3 bases at J, with 8 bases in the middle. CDR1 and CDR2 (germline): MNHEY, SVGAGI. The CDR3 contains 13 residues. The CDR3: CASSRQGYNEQFF. The CDR3 DNA reads as TGTGCCAGCAGTCGGCAGGGCTACAATGAGCAGTTCTTC.

The rearrangement links TRBV5-1 to TRBJ2-7; 8 bases are a match to TRBD1. Looked up from germline, CDR1 is SGHRS and CDR2 is YFSETQ. Trimming removed 4 bases from V and 3 bases from J; junction bases left unmatched: 6. CDR3 length: 14 amino acids. The CDR3, as DNA: TGCGCCAGCAGCCCGGGACAGGCCTTCTACGAGCAGTACTTC. Its translation: CASSPGQAFYEQYF. The full variable domain, rest sourced from reference TRBV5-1 and TRBJ2-7, is KAGVTQTPRYLIKTRGQQVTLSCSPISGHRSVSWYQQTPGQGLQFLFEYFSETQRNKGNFPGRFSGRQFSNSRSEMNVSTLELGDSALYLCASSPGQAFYEQYFGPGTRLTVT.

This chain links TRBV4-1 with TRBJ2-7; 7 nucleotides agree with TRBD1. Germline V lookup: CDR1 MGHRA, CDR2 YSYEKL. V lost 4 bases, J lost 5 bases, and 11 bases stayed unmatched. This CDR3 comprises 15 residues. The CDR3 region has the DNA TGCGCCAGCAGCCCAGACTGGGACAGCGGCGACGAGCAGTACTTC. The encoded protein is CASSPDWDSGDEQYF.

A few counts support this clone. The chain links TRBV19 to TRBJ2-6; 7 bases agree with TRBD2. The CDR3 has 20 amino acids. With V trimmed by 6 bases and J by 0 bases, 17 bases remained unmatched. CDR1 LNHDA and CDR2 SQIVND come from the germline V gene (reference sequence). The CDR3 nucleotides read TGTGCCAGTAGGGGGGGAGGGTGGATAAGGCAAGGCTCTGGGGCCAACGTCCTGACTTTC. Protein sequence: CASRGGGWIRQGSGANVLTF.

J is TRBJ2-7 and V is TRBV30, with D possibly TRBD2 on 6 matching bases. The CDR3 is 14 amino acids. The germline gives CDR1 GTSNPN, CDR2 SVGIG (reference sequence). Trimming left V 4 bases short and J 6 bases short, with 19 bases between. The CDR3 nucleotides read TGTGCCTGGAACCCGACTAGGGCCCTAACCGAGCAGTACTTC. This gives the protein CAWNPTRALTEQYF.

The chain combines TRBV11-2 with TRBJ1-1; D ambiguous. CDR3 length: 14 residues. Germline CDR1 and CDR2: SGHAT and FQNNGV. V was clipped by 5 bases and J by 3 bases, with 13 bases between them. In DNA, the CDR3 is TGTGCCAGCAGCACTAGCCCGGAGTACACTGAAGCTTTCTTT. Encoded protein: CASSTSPEYTEAFF.

This chain connects TRBV13 to TRBJ2-1, with TRBD1 as a possible D gene (6 bases). V was pared by 5 bases and J by 5 bases, with 19 bases between. Looked up from germline, CDR1 is PRHDT and CDR2 is FYEKMQ (reference sequence). The CDR3 has 16 residues. For the CDR3, the DNA is TGTGCCAGCAGCCCAAACAGGGTCCTCCCTAACAATGAGCAGTTCTTC. It is translated as CASSPNRVLPNNEQFF.

The gene calls are TRBV27 and TRBJ1-1; D unclear. V was pared by 5 bases and J by 4 bases, with 14 bases between. Germline V gene sequence: CDR1 MNHEY, CDR2 SMNVEV (reference sequence). The CDR3 is 14 residues long. The chain's CDR3 is CASSLRGGGTEAFF. For the CDR3, the DNA is TGTGCCAGCAGTCTGCGGGGTGGAGGCACTGAAGCTTTCTTT.

There are a few counts of this clone. This chain joins TRBV9 and TRBJ2-1; TRBD2 aligns across 11 bases. Losses at the gene ends were 1 base for V and 0 bases for J; bases not matched to a gene: 0. Germline CDR1 reads SGDLS; CDR2 reads YYNGEE. The CDR3 extends over 16 amino acids. CDR3 in amino acids: CASSVTSGSSYNEQFF. The CDR3 bases are TGTGCCAGCAGCGTAACTAGCGGGAGCTCCTACAATGAGCAGTTCTTC.

J is TRBJ2-3 and V is TRBV28; 8 bases map to TRBD2. Per germline, CDR1 MDHEN and CDR2 SYDVKM. The length of the CDR3 is 15 residues. J gave up 7 bases and V 0 bases, and 6 bases lay outside the gene matches. The CDR3 DNA reads as TGTGCCAGCAGTTTATGGGATAGCGGGACTAATACGCAGTATTTT. This gives the protein CASSLWDSGTNTQYF. Variable domain in full (rest from reference TRBV28 and TRBJ2-3): DVKVTQSSRYLVKRTGEKVFLECVQDMDHENMFWYRQDPGLGLRLIYFSYDVKMKEKGDIPEGYSVSREKKERFSLILESASTNQTSMYLCASSLWDSGTNTQYFGPGTRLTVL.

This clone was detected only a few times. This chain links TRBV2 with TRBJ1-2, with 7 nucleotides matching TRBD1. CDR1 and CDR2 (germline): SNHLY, FYNNEI. With 5 bases clipped from V and 3 bases from J, the junction kept 3 bases outside the gene matches. The CDR3 runs to 13 residues. For the CDR3, the DNA is TGTGCCAGCAGTAGGACAGGAGACTATGGCTACACCTTC. Translation: CASSRTGDYGYTF. Together with reference TRBV2 and TRBJ1-2, the CDR3 gives the full variable domain: EPEVTQTPSHQVTQMGQEVILRCVPISNHLYFYWYRQILGQKVEFLVSFYNNEISEKSEIFDDQFSVERPDGSNFTLKIRSTKLEDSAMYFCASSRTGDYGYTFGSGTRLTVV.

The CDR3 DNA follows: TGCGCCAGCAGCTTGGGGACCGGGATGCTATACGAGCAGTACTTC. It specifies CASSLGTGMLYEQYF. V and J are TRBV5-1 and TRBJ2-7; TRBD2 might be the D (5 bases). Germline V gives CDR1 SGHRS, CDR2 YFSETQ. V was shortened by 0 bases and J by 4 bases, with 14 bases between the two germline ends. This CDR3 contains 15 residues.

The chain combines TRBV6-5 with TRBJ1-6, with a weak D call TRBD1 (5 bases). V dropped 11 bases and J dropped 5 bases, with 19 bases sitting between them. The CDR3 is 15 residues long. CDR1 is MNHEY and CDR2 is SVGAGI in the germline V gene. CDR3 bases: TGTGCCGCGGGGCCGGGATTTCGGGATAATTCACCCCTCCACTTT. Its translation is CAAGPGFRDNSPLHF.

V usage is TRBV29-1 and J usage is TRBJ1-3; the D gene is possibly TRBD1 (5 bases). This CDR3 has 13 residues. Per germline, CDR1 SQVTM and CDR2 ANQGSEA. Trimming removed 2 bases at V and 2 bases at J, with 7 bases between. CDR3 residues: CSVERRAGNTIYF. In DNA form, the CDR3 reads TGCAGCGTTGAACGCAGGGCTGGAAACACCATATATTTT.

The chain uses TRBV7-2 and TRBJ2-1; 8 bases map to TRBD2. V lost 5 bases, J lost 9 bases, and 9 bases stayed unmatched. CDR3 length: 14 amino acids. Germline assignment: CDR1 SGHTA and CDR2 FQGNSA. In nucleotides, the CDR3 is TGTGCCAGCAGCACTCCGGGACTAGTTGTTGAGCAGTTCTTC. Translating gives CASSTPGLVVEQFF.

This chain links TRBV5-1 with TRBJ2-2, with 9 bases matching TRBD2. Per germline, CDR1 SGHRS and CDR2 YFSETQ. There are 16 residues in the CDR3. The trim removed 0 bases at V and 4 bases at J, leaving 4 bases unmatched. The CDR3: CASSLDPAGGTGELFF. In DNA, the CDR3 is TGCGCCAGCAGCTTGGATCCAGCGGGGGGCACCGGGGAGCTGTTTTTT.